This TCR beta chain was obtained from a study of T-cell memory formation after mild COVID-19. The study, taken as a whole, reports: Later expanders leaned CD4+, whereas clones that contracted between day 15 and 85 were balanced CD4/CD8. Specificity for SARS-CoV-2 was not confirmed among the second-wave clones peaking on day 37. That cross-reactive memory joined was suggested by some responding clones appearing in pre-infection memory.

One entry per CDR3 protein, called by TCRdb with MiXCR from the 5' RACE reads. The table has roughly 250,000 distinct CDR3 sequences, approximately 15% seen once. Germline V CDR1 and CDR2: DFQATT, SNEGSKA (reference sequence). The CDR3 covers 15 residues. The ends lost 2 bases at V and 2 bases at J; junction bases unmatched: 4. In the case of this clonotype: Antigen specificity is unknown.

This receptor was taken from a man younger than 35 who had mild COVID-19 (a few samples of this study predate the infection). Cell type and time point are not known. The source material was PBMCs or a T cell subset sorted from them (not recorded which). The rearrangement uses TRBV20-1 and TRBJ2-3, with 10 bases identical to TRBD2. This CDR3 reads CSARPLAGVTDTQYF. The CDR3 coding sequence is TGCAGTGCTAGACCGCTAGCGGGAGTCACAGATACGCAGTATTTT.